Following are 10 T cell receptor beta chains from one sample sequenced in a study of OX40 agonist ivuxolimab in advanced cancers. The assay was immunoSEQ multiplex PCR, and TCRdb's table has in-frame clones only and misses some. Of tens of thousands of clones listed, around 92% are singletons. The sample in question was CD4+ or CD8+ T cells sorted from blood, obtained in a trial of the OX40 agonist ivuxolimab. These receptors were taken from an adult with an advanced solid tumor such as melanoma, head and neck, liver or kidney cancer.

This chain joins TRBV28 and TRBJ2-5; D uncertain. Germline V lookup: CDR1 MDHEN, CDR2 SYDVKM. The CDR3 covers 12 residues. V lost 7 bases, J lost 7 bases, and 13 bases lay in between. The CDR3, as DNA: TGTGCCAGCAAGGTCCCCCTTGGGACCCAGTACTTC. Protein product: CASKVPLGTQYF.

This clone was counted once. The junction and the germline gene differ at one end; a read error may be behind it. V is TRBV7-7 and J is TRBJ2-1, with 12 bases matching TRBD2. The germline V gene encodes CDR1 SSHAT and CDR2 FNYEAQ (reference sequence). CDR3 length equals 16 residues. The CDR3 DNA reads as TGTGCTAGCAGCTTGGATCTAGCGGGAGGGGGGAATGAGCAGTTCTTC. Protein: CASSLDLAGGGNEQFF.

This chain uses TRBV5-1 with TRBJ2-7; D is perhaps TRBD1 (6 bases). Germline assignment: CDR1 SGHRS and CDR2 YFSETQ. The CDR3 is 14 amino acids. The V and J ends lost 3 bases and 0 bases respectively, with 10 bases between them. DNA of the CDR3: TGCGCCAGCAGCTCCTTACAGGGCTCCTACGAGCAGTACTTC. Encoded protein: CASSSLQGSYEQYF.

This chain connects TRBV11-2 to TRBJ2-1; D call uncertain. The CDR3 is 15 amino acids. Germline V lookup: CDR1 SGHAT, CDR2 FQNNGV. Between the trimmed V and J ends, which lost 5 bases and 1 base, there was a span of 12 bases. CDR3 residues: CASSPRSSSYNEQFF. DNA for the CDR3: TGTGCCAGCAGCCCCCGAAGTAGTTCCTACAATGAGCAGTTCTTC. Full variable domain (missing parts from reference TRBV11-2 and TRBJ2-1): EAGVAQSPRYKIIEKRQSVAFWCNPISGHATLYWYQQILGQGPKLLIQFQNNGVVDDSQLPKDRFSAERLKGVDSTLKIQPAKLEDSAVYLCASSPRSSSYNEQFFGPGTRLTVL.

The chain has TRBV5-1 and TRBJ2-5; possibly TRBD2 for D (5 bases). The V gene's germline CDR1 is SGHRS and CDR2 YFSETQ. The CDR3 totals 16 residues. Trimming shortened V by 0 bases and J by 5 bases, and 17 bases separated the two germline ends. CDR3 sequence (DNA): TGCGCCAGCAGCTTGGAATGGACTGCCGGGCGGGAGACCCAGTACTTC. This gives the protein CASSLEWTAGRETQYF.

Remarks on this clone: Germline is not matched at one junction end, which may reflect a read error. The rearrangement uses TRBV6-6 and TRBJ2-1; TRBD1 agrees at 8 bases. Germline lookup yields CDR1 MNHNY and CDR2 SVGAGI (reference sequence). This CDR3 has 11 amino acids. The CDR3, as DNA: TGTGCCAGCAGCCGGGACAGGCTTTTTGTCTTC. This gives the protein CASSRDRLFVF.

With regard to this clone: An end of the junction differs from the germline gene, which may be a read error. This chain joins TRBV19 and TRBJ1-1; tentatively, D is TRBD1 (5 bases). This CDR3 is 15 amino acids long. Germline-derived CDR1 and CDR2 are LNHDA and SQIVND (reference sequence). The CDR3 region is CASSIQSGTNAEAFF. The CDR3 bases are TGTGCCAGTAGTATTCAGTCCGGGACGAACGCTGAAGCTTTCTTT.

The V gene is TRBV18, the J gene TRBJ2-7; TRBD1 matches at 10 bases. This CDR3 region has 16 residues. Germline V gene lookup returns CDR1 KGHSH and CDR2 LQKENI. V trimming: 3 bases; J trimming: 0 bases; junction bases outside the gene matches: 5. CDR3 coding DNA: TGTGCCAGCTCACCTGAGGGACAGGGGAGCTCCTACGAGCAGTACTTC. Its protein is CASSPEGQGSSYEQYF.

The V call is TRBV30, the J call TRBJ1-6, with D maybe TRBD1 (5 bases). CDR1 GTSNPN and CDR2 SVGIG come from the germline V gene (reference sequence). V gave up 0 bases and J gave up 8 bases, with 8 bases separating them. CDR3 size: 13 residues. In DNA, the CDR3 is TGTGCCTGGAGTGTAGGCAGGGATTCACCCCTCCACTTT. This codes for CAWSVGRDSPLHF.

The CDR3 loop reads CASSLRWRATYNEQFF. As DNA, the CDR3 is TGTGCCAGCAGCTTACGGTGGCGGGCGACCTACAATGAGCAGTTCTTC. The rearrangement links TRBV7-8 to TRBJ2-1, with TRBD2 as a possible D gene (5 bases). V was trimmed by 2 bases and J by 2 bases, leaving 13 bases between them. The CDR3 spans 16 residues. Germline V gives CDR1 SGHVS, CDR2 FQNEAQ.